These T cell receptor beta chains were read from a single sample in a study of sequential checkpoint blockade in melanoma. The table came from immunoSEQ multiplex PCR; TCRdb's copy has only in-frame clones and leaves some out. The sample lists about 21,000 clones; around 26% were seen once. This specimen was tumor tissue (inferred from file names), taken from a patient given nivolumab and ipilimumab in sequence. The receptors originated from a human donor with melanoma. CDR3s include the opening cysteine and the closing phenylalanine or tryptophan. The order of the fields is V gene, J gene, CDR3 protein.

TRBV5-1	TRBJ2-5	CASSTSQGLGETQYF
TRBV5-1	TRBJ2-7	CASSWTGDFSYEQYF
TRBV15	TRBJ2-2	CATSSTGENTGELFF
TRBV6-8	TRBJ2-3	CASSYSGPSTDTQYF
TRBV18	TRBJ2-7	CASSPTPSLTGDYEQYF
TRBV28	TRBJ1-1	CASNFRIGRGDTEAFF
TRBV11-3	TRBJ2-1	CASRGGTGVSNEQFF
TRBV29-1	TRBJ1-2	CSVPRDNYGYTF
TRBV2	TRBJ2-5	CASRARGQMGETQYF
TRBV19	TRBJ1-4	CASGDSLLATNEKLFF
TRBV1	TRBJ2-7	CASSQDQGYEQYF
TRBV11-3	TRBJ1-4	CASSPEPTGGSEKLFF
TRBV19	TRBJ1-3	CASSRTTGNTIYF
TRBV19	TRBJ1-6	CASSIEGTGDRSPLHF
TRBV1	TRBJ2-5	CASSPPSGSRKTQYF
TRBV6-7	TRBJ2-2	CASTLGTLNTGELFF
TRBV28	TRBJ2-2	CASSPEEGWTGELFF
TRBV14	TRBJ2-3	CASSPTGSVTDTQYF
TRBV5-1	TRBJ2-1	CASSRDGLAGGDEQFF
TRBV15	TRBJ2-7	CATSRGWGGSVSEQYF
TRBV4-1	TRBJ1-6	CASSQEDERVFASPLHF
TRBV28	TRBJ1-2	CASSLPGGDYTF
TRBV4-1	TRBJ1-1	CASSLATGGIGMNTEAFF
TRBV30	TRBJ2-3	CAWGPLGRSTDTQYF
TRBV9	TRBJ2-2	CASSVAGTGRTGELFF
TRBV11-3	TRBJ1-6	CASSAGQIYNSPLHF
TRBV18	TRBJ1-1	CASSPPAPWTEAFF
TRBV18	TRBJ2-3	CASSLGGTSTDTQYF
TRBV29-1	TRBJ2-1	CSVEDLGLAGVEQFF
TRBV11-3	TRBJ1-1	CASSLDTGRYTEAFF
TRBV2	TRBJ2-7	CAKTGGGYEQYF
TRBV30	TRBJ1-5	CAWSAGQYNQPQHF
TRBV6-8	TRBJ2-3	CAIMAGSGTDTQYF
TRBV28	TRBJ1-2	CASSLGFDGYTF
TRBV7-7	TRBJ2-7	CASSFNPPTSGRYEQYF
TRBV30	TRBJ1-1	CAWSRGIPKNTEAFF
TRBV7-4	TRBJ2-3	CASSVILAADTQYF
TRBV19	TRBJ1-1	CASTERGISYMNTEAFF
TRBV12-5	TRBJ2-5	CASALTVEETQYF
TRBV1	TRBJ1-1	CASSQEAHQGRANTEAFF
TRBV18	TRBJ2-7	CASALAGDYEQYF
TRBV19	TRBJ1-4	CASTLMGGPNEKLFF
TRBV10-3	TRBJ2-3	CAISESGDRLDWYF